The 21 T cell receptor beta chains given below trace back to one sample, sequenced in a study of T cells in Graves' hyperthyroidism and ophthalmopathy. The investigators amplified TCR beta CDR3 regions from RNA transcripts. The study used the HTBI primer set for a first-round RT-PCR of the TCR CDR3. TCRdb re-derived calls from the multiplex PCR reads in MiXCR, one entry per CDR3 protein. The repertoire has more than 550,000 distinct CDR3 sequences, just under 45% of them found once; the top ten carry about 7.7%. Material for sequencing was peripheral blood or thyroid tissue (not recorded which). These receptors originate from an adult man with Graves' disease, either hyperthyroidism or ophthalmopathy (not recorded which).

This rearrangement joins TRBV6-5 to TRBJ2-7; 9 nucleotides match TRBD1. From germline, CDR1 is MNHEY and CDR2 SVGAGI. V was pared by 2 bases and J by 3 bases, with 5 bases of the junction left unmatched. The CDR3 sequence is 15 residues long. In nucleotides, the CDR3 is TGTGCCAGCAGTTACGCAGGACAGGGGAGCTACGAGCAGTACTTC. Translation gives CASSYAGQGSYEQYF.

The V and J genes are TRBV7-9 and TRBJ1-2, with 10 positions matching TRBD1. This CDR3 is 15 amino acids long. The germline V gene has CDR1 SEHNR and CDR2 FQNEAQ (reference sequence). The junction had 7 bases not matched to a gene; V was cut back by 5 bases and J by 4 bases. CDR3 region: CASSEDRGMSYGYTF. The CDR3 nucleotides are TGTGCCAGCAGCGAGGACAGGGGGATGAGCTATGGCTACACCTTC.

At least ten counts were recorded for this clonotype. This rearrangement joins TRBV2 to TRBJ1-1, with D tentatively TRBD1 (5 bases). V lost 5 bases, J lost 1 base, and 14 bases lay in between. This CDR3 is built from 15 residues. In germline, CDR1 is SNHLY, CDR2 FYNNEI. The CDR3 coding sequence is TGTGCCAGCAGTTTCAGCGGGGCGGGGAACACTGAAGCTTTCTTT. Protein: CASSFSGAGNTEAFF.

V usage is TRBV10-3 and J usage is TRBJ2-2; 7 nucleotides line up with TRBD2. The CDR3 is made up of 14 amino acids. V lost 11 bases to trimming and J lost 3 bases; unmatched junction nucleotides: 9. CDR1 and CDR2 from the germline V gene are ENHRY and SYGVKD. CDR3 in amino acids: CAGRRRGYTGELFF. The CDR3 coding sequence is TGTGCCGGAAGACGGCGGGGGTACACCGGGGAGCTGTTTTTT.

Remarks on this clonotype: A much larger clone sits a single nucleotide away, making a read error possible. The CDR3 sequence: CASGEASNQPQHF. The CDR3 nucleotides are TGCGCCAGCGGTGAGGCCAGTAATCAGCCCCAGCATTTT. The chain carries TRBV10-2 and TRBJ1-5; no clear D. CDR3 length equals 13 residues. From germline, CDR1 is WSHSY and CDR2 SAAADI.

The table lists this clonotype with a few counts. The chain couples TRBV5-1 to TRBJ1-4; D is unresolved. CDR1 is SGHRS, CDR2 YFSETQ, per germline. The CDR3 spans 17 residues. V was trimmed by 2 bases and J by 0 bases, leaving 14 bases between them. The CDR3 loop reads CASSLWGGGPTNEKLFF. The CDR3, as DNA: TGCGCCAGCAGCTTATGGGGAGGAGGTCCAACTAATGAAAAACTGTTTTTT.

This clonotype showed up just a few times. The chain uses TRBV7-9 and TRBJ2-5; D is perhaps TRBD1 (5 bases). Germline CDR1 is SEHNR and CDR2 is FQNEAQ (reference sequence). The CDR3 has 15 amino acids. V lost 1 base to trimming and J lost 3 bases, with 12 bases between them. CDR3 sequence: CASSLVYGAEETQYF. The CDR3 nucleotides read TGTGCCAGCAGCTTAGTCTATGGGGCCGAAGAGACCCAGTACTTC.

The chain employs TRBV10-3 and TRBJ2-2, with 14 bases lining up with TRBD2. This CDR3 has 18 residues. Looked up from germline, CDR1 is ENHRY and CDR2 is SYGVKD. The J segment lost 2 bases and the V segment lost 4 bases, leaving 6 bases of the junction unmatched. The CDR3: CAISVAGLAGANTGELFF. CDR3 DNA: TGTGCCATCAGTGTAGCGGGACTAGCGGGGGCAAACACCGGGGAGCTGTTTTTT.

Worth noting for this clonotype: This may be a read error, as it is one base from a much larger clone. The rearrangement joins TRBV2 to TRBJ2-5; 7 bases agree with TRBD1. Germline CDR1 SNHLY, CDR2 FYNNEI. CDR3 length equals 14 residues. Trimming removed 6 bases from V and 1 base from J; junction bases left unmatched: 5. The CDR3 coding sequence is TGTGCCAGCAGATATGACAGGGCCCAAGAGACCCAGTACTTC. Translation gives CASRYDRAQETQYF.

V and J are TRBV28 and TRBJ2-2; tentative D call: TRBD1 (5 bases). The CDR3 consists of 15 residues. Germline CDR1 is MDHEN and CDR2 is SYDVKM. V was pared by 6 bases and J by 2 bases, with 13 bases between. The CDR3 sequence is CASSTRTGNTGELFF. DNA for the CDR3: TGTGCCAGCAGCACTCGAACAGGAAACACCGGGGAGCTGTTTTTT.

The sample holds many counts of this clonotype. The J gene is TRBJ2-7, the V gene TRBV20-1, with TRBD2 as a possible D gene (6 bases). V lost 1 base and J lost 3, with 7 bases in between. There are 12 residues in the CDR3. Per germline, CDR1 DFQATT and CDR2 SNEGSKA (reference sequence). The CDR3 reads CSARAGVYEQYF. The DNA of the CDR3 is TGCAGTGCTAGAGCGGGAGTCTACGAGCAGTACTTC.

Regarding this clonotype: One junction end does not reproduce the germline sequence, and a read error may be involved. The rearrangement joins TRBV7-9 to TRBJ1-1; maybe TRBD1 (5 bases). The CDR3 is made up of 17 amino acids. Germline lookup yields CDR1 SEHNR and CDR2 FQNEAQ (reference sequence). The CDR3 is CASSTRGAGKRSTEAFF. As DNA, the CDR3 is TGCGCCAGCAGCACGAGAGGGGCAGGAAAACGCAGCACTGAAGCTTTCTTT.

The chain joins TRBV10-2 to TRBJ1-1; TRBD1 is a possible D gene (5 bases). This CDR3 has 13 amino acids. V was shortened by 8 bases and J by 2 bases, with 12 bases between the two germline ends. Germline lookup yields CDR1 WSHSY and CDR2 SAAADI. This CDR3 is CASEGRLNTEAFF. Here the CDR3 DNA reads TGCGCCAGCGAGGGACGGCTTAACACTGAAGCTTTCTTT.

The chain joins TRBV7-9 to TRBJ2-6; a possible D gene is TRBD2 (5 bases). The CDR3 runs to 16 residues. V was clipped by 5 bases and J by 0 bases, with 11 bases between them. The germline V gene has CDR1 SEHNR and CDR2 FQNEAQ (reference sequence). The CDR3 region is CASSVDSISGANVLTF. The CDR3 coding sequence is TGTGCCAGCAGCGTGGACTCGATCTCTGGGGCCAACGTCCTGACTTTC.

This clonotype appeared once. The V and J genes are TRBV19 and TRBJ2-1; 13 bases line up with TRBD2. CDR3 length equals 16 residues. Germline V CDR1 and CDR2: LNHDA, SQIVND (reference sequence). Trimming at V came to 4 bases and at J to 8 bases, leaving 8 bases not matched to a gene. For the CDR3, the DNA is TGTGCCAGTAGTACCGGACTAGCGGGAGTGCGATATGAGCAGTTCTTC. Translating gives CASSTGLAGVRYEQFF.

This chain links TRBV7-6 with TRBJ1-1; the D gene is possibly TRBD1 (5 bases). The ends were cut back, 11 bases at V and 3 bases at J, with 16 bases in the middle. The CDR3 totals 13 residues. CDR1 and CDR2 (germline): SGHVS, FNYEAQ. DNA of the CDR3: TGTGCCGCACGGGGGTCGAGGGACACTGAAGCTTTCTTT. Translated, it gives CAARGSRDTEAFF.

This chain connects TRBV12-3 or TRBV12-4 to TRBJ1-1, with 8 bases matching TRBD1. With 6 bases clipped from V and 11 bases from J, the junction kept 11 bases outside the gene matches. The CDR3 consists of 13 residues. The CDR3 DNA sequence: TGTGCCAGCAGCCCGGACAGGGAATTTGGTGCTTTCTTT. Residues: CASSPDREFGAFF.

This sequence joins TRBV24-1 and TRBJ2-5; no firm D call. The DNA matches TRBJ2-1 better at its end, which makes the J call doubtful. The CDR3 is 13 residues long. CDR1 KGHDR and CDR2 SFDVKD come from the germline V gene. The CDR3 loop is CATSDLGSYEQFF. CDR3 nucleotides: TGTGCCACCAGTGATTTAGGTAGCTATGAGCAGTTCTTC.

This clonotype was counted at least ten times. This chain links TRBV6-1 with TRBJ1-1; no firm D call. The CDR3 has 12 amino acids. The germline gives CDR1 MNHNS, CDR2 SASEGT. The germline V and J ends were trimmed by 3 bases and 10 bases, with 12 bases remaining between them. CDR3 sequence reads: CASSESWSRAFF. In DNA form, the CDR3 reads TGTGCCAGCAGTGAGTCCTGGTCGAGAGCTTTCTTT.

V is TRBV29-1 and J is TRBJ1-2; 8 bases are a match to TRBD1. V lost 4 bases to trimming and J lost 2 bases; unmatched junction nucleotides: 3. CDR1 and CDR2 from the germline V gene are SQVTM and ANQGSEA. This CDR3 is 13 amino acids long. In DNA, the CDR3 is TGCAGCGTTGCAAGACAGGGGAACTATGGCTACACCTTC. Translating gives CSVARQGNYGYTF.

This clonotype was recorded a few times. The chain recombines TRBV11-2 with TRBJ2-6; the D gene is possibly TRBD1 (8 bases). The length of the CDR3 is 19 residues. Germline assignment: CDR1 SGHAT and CDR2 FQNNGV. V was shortened by 4 bases and J by 0 bases, with 19 bases between the two germline ends. The CDR3 region has the DNA TGTGCCAGCAGCTCAGCGGGACAGGTGTTATTCTCTGGGGCCAACGTCCTGACTTTC. This translates into CASSSAGQVLFSGANVLTF.